The next 30 T cell receptor beta chains were all read from a single sample in a study of blood T cell repertoires in COVID-19. Profiled with immunoSEQ multiplex PCR; TCRdb holds only in-frame clones, not every one. The sample lists a few hundred thousand clones, around 82% occurring once. Sequences were obtained from peripheral blood. The receptors were gathered from a person aged 70 to 85 with COVID-19, enrolled during active disease.

This chain joins TRBV6-2 or TRBV6-3 and TRBJ1-1; TRBD1 aligns across 7 bases. V was clipped by 6 bases and J by 11 bases; unmatched bases: 12. Germline values: CDR1 MNHEY, CDR2 SVGEGT. The CDR3 runs 13 residues. CDR3 sequence (DNA): TGTGCCAGCAGCGCTAACAGGGTGGGACAGGCTTTCTTT. As protein: CASSANRVGQAFF.

The J gene is TRBJ2-1, the V gene TRBV5-4; TRBD2 agrees at 8 bases. The CDR3 has 15 residues. The germline CDR1 and CDR2 sequences are SGHNT and YYREEE (reference sequence). V shed 2 bases, J shed 8 bases, and the junction held 9 bases outside the gene matches. CDR3 DNA sequence: TGTGCCAGCAGCTTTGGGCGGGGGGCCGACGATGAGCAGTTCTTC. Encoded protein: CASSFGRGADDEQFF.

The table lists this clone with a count of one. The rearrangement links TRBV19 to TRBJ2-1; a weak D match, TRBD1 (6 bases). The CDR3 runs to 15 residues. V dropped 6 bases and J dropped 0 bases, with 12 bases sitting between them. CDR1 is LNHDA and CDR2 is SQIVND in the germline V gene (reference sequence). CDR3 bases: TGTGCCAGTAGCGCAACAGGGTACTCCTACAATGAGCAGTTCTTC. Translating gives CASSATGYSYNEQFF.

The chain employs TRBV5-6 and TRBJ1-2, with 9 bases lining up with TRBD1. The trim removed 2 bases at V and 5 bases at J, leaving 7 bases unmatched. Germline V gene data show CDR1 as SGHDT and CDR2 as YYEEEE. The CDR3 loop spans 15 amino acids. The CDR3 coding sequence is TGTGCCAGCAGCTTAGTGACAGGGGGTATTTATGGCTACACCTTC. Its protein product is CASSLVTGGIYGYTF.

The J gene is TRBJ1-6, the V gene TRBV6-1; the D is unclear. Germline-derived CDR1 and CDR2 are MNHNS and SASEGT. Deletions cut 1 base from V and 8 bases from J, with 12 bases between. This CDR3 region has 15 residues. The CDR3 bases are TGTGCCAGCAGTGAAGGAGGAGGGATGTATTCACCCCTCCACTTT. Translated: CASSEGGGMYSPLHF.

The genes are TRBV6-2 or TRBV6-3 and TRBJ2-1; 10 bases are shared with TRBD2. The trim removed 2 bases at V and 1 base at J, leaving 14 bases unmatched. The CDR3 covers 20 residues. Germline values: CDR1 MNHEY, CDR2 SVGEGT. The CDR3 coding sequence is TGTGCCAGCAGTTACGGTCGGAGCGGGGGGGTCTATAGGTCCTACAATGAGCAGTTCTTC. Its translation: CASSYGRSGGVYRSYNEQFF.

This chain links TRBV21-1 with TRBJ2-1; the table names TRBD2, a call not compared with the DNA. TRBV21-1 is classified as a pseudogene. The CDR3 extends over 15 amino acids. The chain's CDR3 is CASSPTSGSYNEQFF. The CDR3 bases are TGTGCCAGCAGTCCGACTAGCGGGAGCTACAATGAGCAGTTCTTC.

The chain carries TRBV19 and TRBJ2-7; the match to TRBD1 covers 7 bases. This CDR3 spans 13 amino acids. Germline V gives CDR1 LNHDA, CDR2 SQIVND (reference sequence). With 9 bases clipped from V and 2 bases from J, the junction kept 7 bases outside the gene matches. The CDR3 sequence is CASSTGVPYEQYF. The CDR3 DNA reads TGTGCCAGCTCCACAGGGGTCCCCTACGAGCAGTACTTC.

CDR3: CASSAGSYEQYF. The DNA for the CDR3 is TGTGCCAGTAGCGCAGGCTCCTACGAGCAGTACTTC. V usage is TRBV19 and J usage is TRBJ2-7; no clear D. The CDR3 is made up of 12 amino acids. The germline V gene encodes CDR1 LNHDA and CDR2 SQIVND (reference sequence). The V gene lost 6 bases and the J gene lost 0 bases, with 6 bases spanning the gap.

Only one count was recorded for this clone. The gene calls are TRBV7-9 and TRBJ1-1; a weak D match, TRBD1 (5 bases). The CDR3 sequence is 15 residues long. Germline assignment: CDR1 SEHNR and CDR2 FQNEAQ (reference sequence). Between the trimmed V and J ends, which lost 2 bases and 1 base, there was a span of 11 bases. CDR3: CASSLSLTANTEAFF. DNA of the CDR3: TGTGCCAGCAGCTTAAGTCTGACAGCGAACACTGAAGCTTTCTTT.

This clone has a handful of counts. The CDR3 nucleotides read TGTGCCAGCAGCCGAACAGACGTAGCCAAAAACATTCAGTACTTC. Its translation is CASSRTDVAKNIQYF. The chain is built from TRBV14 and TRBJ2-4; D is unresolved. Germline V lookup: CDR1 SGHDN, CDR2 FVKESK. This CDR3 comprises 15 residues. Trimming took 4 bases from V and 0 from J, leaving 10 bases between them. The whole variable domain, remainder taken from reference TRBV14 and TRBJ2-4, is EAGVTQFPSHSVIEKGQTVTLRCDPISGHDNLYWYRRVMGKEIKFLLHFVKESKQDESGMPNNRFLAERTGGTYSTLKVQPAELEDSGVYFCASSRTDVAKNIQYFGAGTRLSVL.

V gene TRBV6-6 combines with J gene TRBJ2-7; D possibly corresponds to TRBD2 (5 bases). The V gene's germline CDR1 is MNHNY and CDR2 SVGAGI (reference sequence). There are 11 residues in the CDR3. With 4 bases removed from V and 6 bases from J, the gap between germline ends came to 7 bases. The CDR3 here is CASSSGGEQYF. The CDR3 DNA is TGTGCCAGCAGTTCAGGAGGCGAGCAGTACTTC.

CDR3 region: CASSLFPGEQFF. CDR3 nucleotide sequence: TGTGCCAGCAGCTTATTCCCCGGTGAGCAGTTCTTC. The chain couples TRBV13 to TRBJ2-1; no firm D call. With 2 bases removed from V and 9 bases from J, the gap between germline ends came to 8 bases. Germline-derived CDR1 and CDR2 are PRHDT and FYEKMQ (reference sequence). CDR3 size: 12 residues. The variable domain in full, with the rest retrieved from reference TRBV13 and TRBJ2-1, is AAGVIQSPRHLIKEKRETATLKCYPIPRHDTVYWYQQGPGQDPQFLISFYEKMQSDKGSIPDRFSAQQFSDYHSELNMSSLELGDSALYFCASSLFPGEQFFGPGTRLTVL.

The chain recombines TRBV7-2 with TRBJ1-1; weak D call: TRBD1 (6 bases). The CDR3 extends over 16 amino acids. Trimming cost V 2 bases and J 5 bases, with 18 bases left between them. In germline, CDR1 is SGHTA, CDR2 FQGNSA. CDR3 in DNA: TGTGCCAGCAGCTTATCCCGCCTTTGGGGGCGAACTGAAGCTTTCTTT. This encodes CASSLSRLWGRTEAFF.

The chain recombines TRBV30 with TRBJ1-4, with 9 bases fitting TRBD1. The germline CDR1 and CDR2 sequences are GTSNPN and SVGIG (reference sequence). This CDR3 is 13 amino acids long. V was pared by 7 bases and J by 7 bases, with 7 bases of the junction left unmatched. CDR3 sequence reads: CASPGTGPEKLFF. The DNA of the CDR3 is TGTGCCTCGCCAGGGACAGGGCCTGAAAAACTGTTTTTT.

The chain joins TRBV18 to TRBJ2-3, with 9 bases aligning to TRBD2. CDR1 is KGHSH, CDR2 LQKENI, per germline. The ends lost 1 base at V and 6 bases at J; junction bases unmatched: 8. This CDR3 contains 16 residues. This chain's CDR3 is CASSPLSGGLLDTQYF. The CDR3 bases are TGTGCCAGCTCACCACTGAGCGGGGGGCTTCTGGATACGCAGTATTTT.

The rearrangement joins TRBV7-3 to TRBJ2-3; D gene unclear. The CDR3 length is 13 residues. CDR1 is SGHTA, CDR2 FQGTGA, per germline. V was cut by 6 bases and J by 2 bases, with 9 bases left in between. CDR3 region: CASRQASTDTQYF. The CDR3 DNA is TGTGCCAGCAGGCAAGCCTCCACAGATACGCAGTATTTT. Full variable domain (rest looked up from reference TRBV7-3 and TRBJ2-3): GAGVSQTPSNKVTEKGKYVELRCDPISGHTALYWYRQSLGQGPEFLIYFQGTGAADDSGLPNDRFFAVRPEGSVSTLKIQRTERGDSAVYLCASRQASTDTQYFGPGTRLTVL.

The V call is TRBV13, the J call TRBJ1-2; D may be TRBD1 (6 bases). Per germline, CDR1 PRHDT and CDR2 FYEKMQ (reference sequence). V was pared by 1 base and J by 7 bases, with 7 bases between. CDR3 size: 12 residues. CDR3 in DNA: TGTGCCAGCAGCTTAGAGACAGGTGGCTACACCTTC. Residues: CASSLETGGYTF.

The genes are TRBV28 and TRBJ1-5; maybe TRBD1 (5 bases). The CDR3 consists of 14 residues. V was cut by 3 bases and J by 3 bases, with 9 bases left in between. Per germline, CDR1 MDHEN and CDR2 SYDVKM. This CDR3 is CASSLGGNNQPQHF. In DNA form, the CDR3 reads TGTGCCAGCAGTTTGGGGGGAAACAATCAGCCCCAGCATTTT.

The V gene is TRBV4-2, the J gene TRBJ2-1; TRBD2 matches at 10 bases. The CDR3 is 17 amino acids. The V gene end was trimmed by 3 bases and the J gene end by 6 bases; junction bases not matched to a gene: 11. Germline V CDR1 and CDR2: LGHNA, YNFKEQ. The CDR3 protein is CASSHSASGGASNEQFF. CDR3 DNA sequence: TGTGCCAGCAGCCATTCCGCGAGCGGGGGGGCCTCCAATGAGCAGTTCTTC.

This clone was seen a handful of times. The chain carries TRBV7-2 and TRBJ2-1, with 8 bases identical to TRBD2. Germline V gives CDR1 SGHTA, CDR2 FQGNSA. The CDR3 totals 16 residues. With V trimmed by 5 bases and J by 1 base, 7 bases remained unmatched. This CDR3 reads CASSPSRGGSYNEQFF. Written as DNA, the CDR3 is TGTGCCAGCAGCCCATCCCGCGGGGGGTCCTACAATGAGCAGTTCTTC.

This chain links TRBV5-5 with TRBJ2-1; a weak D match, TRBD2 (7 bases). Trimming took 0 bases from V and 0 from J, leaving 10 bases between them. Germline lookup yields CDR1 SGHKS and CDR2 YYEKEE (reference sequence). There are 16 residues in the CDR3. The CDR3 DNA reads as TGTGCCAGCAGCTTGGATAGGGGGGGCTCCTACAATGAGCAGTTCTTC. Its protein is CASSLDRGGSYNEQFF.

The V call is TRBV19, the J call TRBJ1-1, with TRBD1 matching 10 bases. The CDR3 is 17 amino acids. Germline V gives CDR1 LNHDA, CDR2 SQIVND (reference sequence). With 5 bases clipped from V and 0 bases from J, the junction kept 9 bases outside the gene matches. CDR3 bases: TGTGCCAGTAGTTCCCGGACAGGGGGTAGAGTGAACACTGAAGCTTTCTTT. This sequence encodes CASSSRTGGRVNTEAFF.

This clone was counted once. The chain recombines TRBV19 with TRBJ2-1; tentatively, D is TRBD1 (6 bases). The V and J ends lost 2 bases and 8 bases respectively, with 13 bases between them. The CDR3 has 14 amino acids. CDR1 and CDR2 from the germline V gene are LNHDA and SQIVND (reference sequence). Written as DNA, the CDR3 is TGTGCCAGTAGTATACCCGGGACAAAGGATGAGCAGTTCTTC. Translating gives CASSIPGTKDEQFF.

The gene calls are TRBV30 and TRBJ2-2; no clear D gene. The CDR3 extends over 13 amino acids. The germline V gene encodes CDR1 GTSNPN and CDR2 SVGIG (reference sequence). The germline V and J ends were trimmed by 5 bases and 1 base, with 8 bases remaining between them. This chain's CDR3 is CAWPRLNTGELFF. The DNA for the CDR3 is TGTGCCTGGCCCCGGTTGAACACCGGGGAGCTGTTTTTT.

This chain joins TRBV5-1 and TRBJ1-2; D not certain. V was shortened by 3 bases and J by 4 bases, with 16 bases between the two germline ends. Germline CDR1 is SGHRS and CDR2 is YFSETQ. The CDR3 totals 15 residues. CDR3 in amino acids: CASSSEGSVSYGYTF. The CDR3, as DNA: TGCGCCAGCAGCTCGGAGGGTTCTGTGTCCTATGGCTACACCTTC.

This clone was seen a few times. The chain has TRBV19 and TRBJ2-2, with D possibly being TRBD2 (5 bases). Germline lookup yields CDR1 LNHDA and CDR2 SQIVND (reference sequence). Trimming removed 3 bases at V and 4 bases at J, with 6 bases between. The CDR3 has 13 residues. The DNA of the CDR3 is TGTGCCAGTAGTATGACTATCACCGGGGAGCTGTTTTTT. Its protein is CASSMTITGELFF.

There are a few counts of this clone. CDR3 region: CASSTGTSGNTIYF. Here the CDR3 DNA reads TGTGCCAGCAGTACCGGGACATCTGGAAACACCATATATTTT. V is TRBV11-1 and J is TRBJ1-3, with D tentatively TRBD1 (6 bases). Trimming left V 6 bases short and J 1 base short, with 10 bases between. Germline CDR1 is SGHAT and CDR2 is FQDESV (reference sequence). The CDR3 totals 14 residues.

V usage is TRBV5-1 and J usage is TRBJ1-1; D remains ambiguous. V was pared by 0 bases and J by 5 bases, with 8 bases between. This CDR3 spans 13 amino acids. Germline assignment: CDR1 SGHRS and CDR2 YFSETQ. CDR3 amino acids: CASSLGSRTEAFF. CDR3 bases: TGCGCCAGCAGCTTGGGGTCGAGGACTGAAGCTTTCTTT.

The chain has TRBV2 and TRBJ2-7; 7 bases fit TRBD2. This CDR3 contains 14 residues. Germline V gene sequence: CDR1 SNHLY, CDR2 FYNNEI. With V trimmed by 3 bases and J by 2 bases, 4 bases remained unmatched. The CDR3, as DNA: TGTGCCAGCAGTGAGCAGCGGGGAGCCTACGAGCAGTACTTC. This encodes CASSEQRGAYEQYF. Complete variable domain (other parts from reference TRBV2 and TRBJ2-7): EPEVTQTPSHQVTQMGQEVILRCVPISNHLYFYWYRQILGQKVEFLVSFYNNEISEKSEIFDDQFSVERPDGSNFTLKIRSTKLEDSAMYFCASSEQRGAYEQYFGPGTRLTVT.